The T cell receptor beta chain described here comes from a study of blood T cell repertoires in COVID-19. Study background: Acute and convalescent COVID-19 specimens originated in the United States, Italy and Spain.

TCRdb's table, derived via immunoSEQ multiplex PCR, lists solely in-frame clones and lacks some. The data show roughly 79,000 clones, more than 75% seen once. CDR3 length equals 15 residues. After removal of 5 bases from V and 4 bases from J, the junction contained 9 bases not matched to a gene. Per the germline V gene, CDR1 is SEHNR and CDR2 is FQNEAQ (reference sequence). This clone has only a few counts. The rearrangement uses TRBV7-9 and TRBJ2-7; 9 bases match TRBD2. The sequenced material came from peripheral blood. The receptor was isolated from a human donor in a cohort sampled during active COVID-19. This chain's CDR3 is CASSPGGGGGYEQYF. The CDR3, as DNA: TGTGCCAGCAGCCCTGGCGGGGGGGGCGGGTACGAGCAGTACTTC. Drawing the rest from reference TRBV7-9 and TRBJ2-7, the complete variable domain is DTGVSQNPRHKITKRGQNVTFRCDPISEHNRLYWYRQTLGQGPEFLTYFQNEAQLEKSRLLSDRFSAERPKGSFSTLEIQRTEQGDSAMYLCASSPGGGGGYEQYFGPGTRLTVT.